This TCR beta chain comes out of a study of blood T cell repertoires in COVID-19. Turning to the study itself: The United States, Italy and Spain provided the acute and convalescent COVID-19 samples. PBMCs, B-cell-depleted T cells, or T cells were the source of the cDNA or gDNA that made up the material.

As handled by the study authors: By means of reference gene primer amplification, nucleated cell counts were estimated. The repertoire was sequenced with immunoSEQ multiplex PCR; TCRdb's copy has only in-frame clones and lacks some. That table is the source of V, J and clone size, and D and trimming were worked out from the DNA. This table holds about 270,000 clones, 85% to 90% found once. Participant-given clinical history determined each cohort assignment. Germline trimming cut 2 bases from V and 4 bases from J; bases unmatched to any gene: 8. The CDR3 consists of 15 residues. Germline V gene data show CDR1 as KGHSH and CDR2 as LQKENI.

V is TRBV18 and J is TRBJ2-7, with 7 bases aligning to TRBD2. The receptor comes from a woman aged 25-40 years with acute COVID-19. Sequencing input: PBMCs or T cells enriched from blood (not recorded which). The CDR3 loop reads CASSPKAGFRYEQYF. Here the CDR3 DNA reads TGTGCCAGCTCACCAAAAGCGGGATTTCGTTACGAGCAGTACTTC.